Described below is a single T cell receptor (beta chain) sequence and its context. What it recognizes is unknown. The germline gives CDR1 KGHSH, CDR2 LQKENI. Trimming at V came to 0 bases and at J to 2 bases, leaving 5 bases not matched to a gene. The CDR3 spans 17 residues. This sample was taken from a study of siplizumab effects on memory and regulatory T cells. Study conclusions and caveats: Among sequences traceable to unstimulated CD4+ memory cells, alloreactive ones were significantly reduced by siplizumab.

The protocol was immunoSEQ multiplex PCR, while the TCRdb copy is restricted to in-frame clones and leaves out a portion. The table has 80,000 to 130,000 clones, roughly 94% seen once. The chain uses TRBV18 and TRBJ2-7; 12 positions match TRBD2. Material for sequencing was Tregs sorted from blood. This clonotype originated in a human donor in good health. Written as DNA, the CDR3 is TGTGCCAGCTCACCACCGTTCGGACTAGCGGGAACCTACGAGCAGTACTTC. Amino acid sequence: CASSPPFGLAGTYEQYF.